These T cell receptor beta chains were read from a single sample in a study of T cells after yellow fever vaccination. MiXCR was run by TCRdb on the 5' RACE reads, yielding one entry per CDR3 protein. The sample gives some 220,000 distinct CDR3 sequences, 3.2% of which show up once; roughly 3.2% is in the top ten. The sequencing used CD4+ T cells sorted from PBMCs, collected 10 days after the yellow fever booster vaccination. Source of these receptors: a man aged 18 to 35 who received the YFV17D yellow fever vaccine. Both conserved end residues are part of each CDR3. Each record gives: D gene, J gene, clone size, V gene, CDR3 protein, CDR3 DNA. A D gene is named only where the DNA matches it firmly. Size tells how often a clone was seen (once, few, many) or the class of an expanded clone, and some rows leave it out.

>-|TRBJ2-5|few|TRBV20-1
CSARDRSGLETQYF
TGCAGTGCTAGAGATCGATCAGGGCTGGAGACCCAGTACTTC
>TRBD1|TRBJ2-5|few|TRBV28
CASSRPGTGEGETQYF
TGTGCCAGCAGTCGTCCCGGGACAGGGGAGGGAGAGACCCAGTACTTC
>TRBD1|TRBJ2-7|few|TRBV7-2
CASRRTGTGHYEQYF
TGTGCCAGCAGGCGGACCGGGACAGGGCACTACGAGCAGTACTTC
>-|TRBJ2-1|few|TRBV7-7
CASSPNRVHEQFF
TGTGCCAGCAGCCCAAACAGGGTCCATGAGCAGTTCTTC
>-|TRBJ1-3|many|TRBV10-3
CAITEEGNTIYF
TGTGCCATCACGGAAGAAGGAAACACCATATATTTT
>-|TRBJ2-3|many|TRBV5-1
CASSLVPGPTTDTQYF
TGCGCCAGCAGCTTGGTCCCTGGGCCGACCACAGATACGCAGTATTTT
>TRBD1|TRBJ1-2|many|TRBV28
CASSTGQGASVYGYTF
TGTGCCAGCAGTACCGGACAGGGGGCCAGCGTTTATGGCTACACCTTC
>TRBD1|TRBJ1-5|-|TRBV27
CASRKSDRADQPQHF
TGTGCCAGCCGGAAGTCGGACAGGGCGGATCAGCCCCAGCATTTT
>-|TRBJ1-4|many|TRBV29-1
CSVEDQNLGEKLFF
TGCAGCGTTGAAGATCAGAATCTCGGGGAAAAACTGTTTTTT
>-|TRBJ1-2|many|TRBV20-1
CSAQTGHFYGYTF
TGCAGTGCTCAGACAGGCCATTTCTATGGCTACACCTTC
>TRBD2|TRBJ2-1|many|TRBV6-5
CASSYSPRGGLDEQFF
TGTGCCAGCAGTTACTCTCCCCGGGGGGGCTTGGATGAGCAGTTCTTC
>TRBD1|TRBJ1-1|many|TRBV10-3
CAITSTGGNTEAFF
TGTGCCATCACTTCGACAGGGGGCAACACTGAAGCTTTCTTT
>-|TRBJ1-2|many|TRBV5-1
CASSLLPRTDYGYTF
TGCGCCAGCAGCTTGTTACCTAGGACAGACTATGGCTACACCTTC
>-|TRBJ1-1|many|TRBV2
CASSGPGEHEPQAFF
TGTGCCAGCAGTGGACCGGGCGAACACGAACCCCAAGCTTTCTTT
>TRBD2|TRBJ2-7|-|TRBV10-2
CASSESQGLVGHEQYF
TGCGCCAGCAGTGAGTCACAAGGACTAGTCGGCCACGAGCAGTACTTC
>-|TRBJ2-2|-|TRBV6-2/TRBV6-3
CASSSRRQSLTGELFF
TGTGCCAGCAGTTCTCGACGACAGTCGTTAACCGGGGAGCTGTTTTTT
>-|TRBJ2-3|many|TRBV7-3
CASSLRDSDTQYF
TGTGCCAGCAGCTTACGGGATTCAGATACGCAGTATTTT
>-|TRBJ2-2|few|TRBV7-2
CASSFPGLETGELFF
TGTGCCAGCAGCTTCCCGGGACTTGAAACCGGGGAGCTGTTTTTT
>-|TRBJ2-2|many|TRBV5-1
CASSLVQGTGELFF
TGCGCCAGCAGCTTGGTACAGGGCACCGGGGAGCTGTTTTTT
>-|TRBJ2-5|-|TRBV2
CASSDRGGGETQYF
TGTGCCAGCAGTGACAGGGGAGGAGGAGAGACCCAGTACTTC
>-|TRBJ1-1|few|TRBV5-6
CASTPVGVPEGSNTEAFF
TGTGCCAGCACCCCCGTCGGCGTCCCAGAGGGGTCAAACACTGAAGCTTTCTTT
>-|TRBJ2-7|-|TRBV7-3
CASSVGGPQGTEQYF
TGTGCCAGCAGCGTCGGAGGGCCCCAGGGGACCGAGCAGTACTTC
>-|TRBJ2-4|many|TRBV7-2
CASSSGSAKNIQYF
TGTGCCAGCAGCTCGGGGTCAGCCAAAAACATTCAGTACTTC
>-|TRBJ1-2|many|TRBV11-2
CASSLNPDNYGYTF
TGTGCCAGCAGCTTAAATCCTGATAACTATGGCTACACCTTC
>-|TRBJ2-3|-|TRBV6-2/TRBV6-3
CASRNHHPFGPTDTDTQYF
TGTGCCAGCAGGAACCACCATCCGTTTGGCCCGACAGACACAGATACGCAGTATTTT
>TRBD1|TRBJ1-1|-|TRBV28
CASSLRGGTAFF
TGTGCCAGCAGCTTAAGAGGGGGCACGGCTTTCTTT
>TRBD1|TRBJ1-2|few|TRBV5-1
CASSRGQSQNYGYTF
TGCGCCAGCAGCCGGGGACAGTCGCAAAACTATGGCTACACCTTC
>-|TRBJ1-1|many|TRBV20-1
CSAKPGHRQAFF
TGCAGTGCTAAACCGGGACACAGACAAGCTTTCTTT
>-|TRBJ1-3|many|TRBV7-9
CASTPDYSGNTIYF
TGTGCCAGCACCCCCGACTACTCTGGAAACACCATATATTTT
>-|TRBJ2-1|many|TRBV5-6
CASSLPGLYNEQFF
TGTGCCAGCAGCTTGCCGGGACTTTACAATGAGCAGTTCTTC
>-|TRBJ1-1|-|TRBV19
CASSIKGDTEAFF
TGTGCCAGTAGTATTAAGGGGGATACTGAAGCTTTCTTT
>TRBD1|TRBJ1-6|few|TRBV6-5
CASHNRGRNSPLHF
TGTGCCAGCCATAACAGGGGTCGAAATTCACCCCTCCACTTT
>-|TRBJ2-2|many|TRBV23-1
CASSRLPLPMGICTGELFF
TGCGCCAGCAGTCGCTTGCCCCTCCCGATGGGGATCTGCACCGGGGAGCTGTTTTTT
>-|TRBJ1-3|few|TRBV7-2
CASSRGEGTGNTIYF
TGTGCCAGCAGCCGAGGGGAAGGGACTGGAAACACCATATATTTT
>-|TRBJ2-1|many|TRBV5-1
CASRRAGGNEQFF
TGCGCCAGCAGGAGGGCTGGAGGCAATGAGCAGTTCTTC
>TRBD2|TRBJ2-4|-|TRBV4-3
CASSQDRSGRDIQYF
TGCGCCAGCAGCCAAGACAGGTCCGGGAGGGACATTCAGTACTTC
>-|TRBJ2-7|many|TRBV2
CASSDSRDGFEEQYF
TGTGCCAGCAGTGACTCCCGGGACGGCTTTGAAGAGCAGTACTTC
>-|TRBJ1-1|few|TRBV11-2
CASSHGRTNTEAFF
TGTGCCAGCAGCCACGGACGGACCAACACTGAAGCTTTCTTT
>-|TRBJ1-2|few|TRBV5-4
CASSSPRVAGYTF
TGTGCCAGCAGCTCCCCCCGGGTGGCTGGCTACACCTTC
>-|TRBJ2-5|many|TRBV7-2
CASSLWRGQETQYF
TGTGCCAGCAGCTTATGGAGGGGACAAGAGACCCAGTACTTC
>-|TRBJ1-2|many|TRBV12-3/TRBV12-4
CASSSFINYGYTF
TGTGCCAGCAGTTCCTTTATTAACTATGGCTACACCTTC
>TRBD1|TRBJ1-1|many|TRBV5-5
CASSFGTGRNTEAFF
TGTGCCAGCAGCTTCGGGACAGGGAGGAACACTGAAGCTTTCTTT
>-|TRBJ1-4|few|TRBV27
CASSWGPNEKLFF
TGTGCCAGCAGTTGGGGACCTAATGAAAAACTGTTTTTT
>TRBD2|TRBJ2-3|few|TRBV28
CATEAGGRVDTQYF
TGTGCCACCGAAGCGGGGGGGCGAGTGGATACGCAGTATTTT
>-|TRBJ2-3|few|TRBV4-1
CASSRDGRAGDTQYF
TGCGCCAGCAGCCGGGACGGACGAGCGGGTGATACGCAGTATTTT
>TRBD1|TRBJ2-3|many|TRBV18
CASSRTQGADTQYF
TGTGCCAGCTCACGCACACAGGGGGCAGATACGCAGTATTTT
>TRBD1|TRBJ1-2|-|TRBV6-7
CASSQARQGADGYTF
TGTGCCAGCAGCCAGGCTCGACAGGGGGCCGATGGCTACACCTTC